Below, 5 T cell receptor beta chains from the same sample are listed, as sequenced in a study of control samples from healthy donors and cancer patients. Using immunoSEQ multiplex PCR, the repertoire was profiled, and TCRdb retains in-frame clones only, with some absent. The table lists roughly 30,000 clones, roughly 92% of them singletons, with about 1.5% in the top ten. Sequenced sample: PBMCs. The receptors shown here come from a middle-aged man with colorectal cancer.

The chain carries TRBV6-1 and TRBJ2-1; D tentatively reads TRBD1 or TRBD2 (5 bases each). The germline gives CDR1 MNHNS, CDR2 SASEGT. The CDR3 is 14 amino acids. V was cut by 2 bases and J by 6 bases, with 11 bases left in between. In nucleotides, the CDR3 is TGTGCCAGCAGTGAAATGGGACGGTTCAATGAGCAGTTCTTC. Translated: CASSEMGRFNEQFF.

V usage is TRBV18 and J usage is TRBJ2-7; 8 positions match TRBD1. Trimming at V came to 5 bases and at J to 3 bases, leaving 6 bases not matched to a gene. The CDR3 sequence is 14 residues long. Per the germline V gene, CDR1 is KGHSH and CDR2 is LQKENI. Here the CDR3 DNA reads TGTGCCAGCTCAGGAGGGACAGGTTTCTACGAGCAGTACTTC. Translation: CASSGGTGFYEQYF.

The chain is built from TRBV6-5 and TRBJ1-1; TRBD1 aligns across 8 bases. CDR3 length: 14 amino acids. Germline CDR1 MNHEY, CDR2 SVGAGI. V shed 4 bases and J 4 bases; nucleotides not matched to a gene: 5. Here the CDR3 reads CASSSGQEVTEAFF. The CDR3, as DNA: TGTGCCAGCAGTTCGGGACAGGAGGTCACTGAAGCTTTCTTT.

This sequence joins TRBV10-1 and TRBJ1-3, with D possibly TRBD1 on 5 matching bases. The V gene lost 0 bases and the J gene lost 9 bases, with 15 bases spanning the gap. This CDR3 is built from 15 residues. The germline CDR1 and CDR2 sequences are WNHNN and SYGVQD (reference sequence). This CDR3 reads CASSESKPGAGTIYF. In nucleotides, the CDR3 is TGCGCCAGCAGTGAGTCTAAACCCGGGGCTGGCACCATATATTTT.

This chain connects TRBV7-2 to TRBJ1-1; no reliable D call. The CDR3 runs 14 residues. Between the trimmed V and J ends, which lost 2 bases and 7 bases, there was a span of 14 bases. From germline, CDR1 is SGHTA and CDR2 FQGNSA. Here the CDR3 DNA reads TGTGCCAGCAGCTTATCCCAGACTTTGGGTGAAGCTTTCTTT. Encoded protein: CASSLSQTLGEAFF.